This T cell receptor (beta chain) was obtained from a study of beta chain features in type 1 diabetes. Study-wide context: Cell yields, age and gender were similar between patients and healthy donors.

Only a few counts were recorded for this clone. The single heparinised draw taken from each donor contained around 100 mL of blood on average. Purity exceeding 95% was reached by all sorted populations. The authors reverse transcribed all of the isolated RNA, so sequencing captured expressed TCRB transcripts. Sequencing of naive, central memory and regulatory T cell samples gave an average of roughly 4 million reads. The table came from immunoSEQ multiplex PCR; TCRdb's copy has only in-frame clones and leaves some out. Of 150,000 to 190,000 clones detected, around 8% appear once; the ten largest clones hold around 0.65%. The CDR3 spans 16 residues. Germline assignment: CDR1 SGDLS and CDR2 YYNGEE. The J segment lost 5 bases and the V segment lost 2 bases, leaving 8 bases of the junction unmatched.

This clonotype was sampled from a man in his late teens or twenties in good health. This sequence joins TRBV9 and TRBJ2-5, with TRBD2 matching 11 bases. Specimen: central memory CD4+ T cells from blood. Here the CDR3 reads CASSVRGTSGVETQYF. CDR3 in DNA: TGTGCCAGCAGCGTCAGGGGGACTAGCGGTGTGGAGACCCAGTACTTC.